One sample yielded the 32 T cell receptor beta chains listed below, sequenced in a study of cytomegalovirus exposure and HLA in healthy donors. PCR primers comprised 60 Vbeta and 13 Jbeta primers. TCRdb keeps only in-frame clones here, not all; method: immunoSEQ multiplex PCR. The sample has 160,000 or so clones, around 78% seen once. Sequenced input: PBMCs. The receptor set was obtained from a middle-aged woman in good health and CMV-seronegative.

This chain connects TRBV28 to TRBJ2-5; TRBD1 is a possible D gene (6 bases). V was cut by 4 bases and J by 0 bases, with 12 bases left in between. The CDR3 consists of 15 residues. Germline CDR1 and CDR2: MDHEN and SYDVKM. This chain's CDR3 is CASSSRDTYQETQYF. In nucleotides, the CDR3 is TGTGCCAGCAGTTCTAGGGACACGTACCAAGAGACCCAGTACTTC.

This chain connects TRBV2 to TRBJ1-5; D possibly corresponds to TRBD1 (6 bases). V was cut by 5 bases and J by 6 bases, with 14 bases left in between. Per the germline V gene, CDR1 is SNHLY and CDR2 is FYNNEI. The CDR3 contains 14 residues. This chain's CDR3 is CASSREGGLQPQHF. CDR3 nucleotides: TGTGCCAGCAGTAGGGAGGGGGGTCTTCAGCCCCAGCATTTT.

The rearrangement joins TRBV5-1 to TRBJ1-4; D is perhaps TRBD1 (5 bases). The V gene's germline CDR1 is SGHRS and CDR2 YFSETQ. V dropped 0 bases and J dropped 11 bases, with 11 bases sitting between them. This CDR3 is 13 amino acids long. The CDR3: CASSLGPGQKLFF. For the CDR3, the DNA is TGCGCCAGCAGCTTGGGGCCAGGGCAGAAACTGTTTTTT.

V is TRBV5-6 and J is TRBJ2-3, with TRBD2 matching over 13 bases. With V trimmed by 1 base and J by 3 bases, 2 bases remained unmatched. Germline lookup yields CDR1 SGHDT and CDR2 YYEEEE. CDR3 length: 16 residues. The CDR3 coding sequence is TGTGCCAGCAGCTTGCGGACTAGCGGGAGAACAGATACGCAGTATTTT. Encoded protein: CASSLRTSGRTDTQYF. Full variable domain (remainder filled in from reference TRBV5-6 and TRBJ2-3): DAGVTQSPTHLIKTRGQQVTLRCSPKSGHDTVSWYQQALGQGPQFIFQYYEEEERQRGNFPDRFSGHQFPNYSSELNVNALLLGDSALYLCASSLRTSGRTDTQYFGPGTRLTVL.

The chain links TRBV5-1 to TRBJ1-2, with 7 bases aligning to TRBD1. Germline V CDR1 and CDR2: SGHRS, YFSETQ. The V and J ends lost 4 bases and 2 bases, in that order; junction bases with no gene match: 8. CDR3 length: 15 residues. CDR3 in DNA: TGCGCCAGCAGCCCTCCAGGGGGTGAGAACTATGGCTACACCTTC. This encodes CASSPPGGENYGYTF.

This chain uses TRBV11-3 with TRBJ2-3, with 13 bases that match TRBD2. V lost 3 bases, J lost 6 bases, and 6 bases stayed unmatched. In germline, CDR1 is SGHNT, CDR2 YENEEA. The CDR3 length is 16 residues. The CDR3 loop reads CASSFQLAGGPDTQYF. The CDR3, as DNA: TGTGCCAGCAGCTTCCAACTAGCGGGAGGGCCGGATACGCAGTATTTT.

This clone turned up a few times. The chain has TRBV30 and TRBJ1-2, with 7 positions matching TRBD1. The germline CDR1 and CDR2 sequences are GTSNPN and SVGIG (reference sequence). The CDR3 has 13 amino acids. Trimming cost V 1 base and J 6 bases; bases outside gene matches: 5. CDR3 protein: CAWSEGTDHGYTF. The CDR3 region has the DNA TGTGCCTGGAGTGAGGGGACAGACCATGGCTACACCTTC. Filled out from reference TRBV30 and TRBJ1-2, the complete variable domain reads SQTIHQWPATLVQPVGSPLSLECTVEGTSNPNLYWYRQAAGRGLQLLFYSVGIGQISSEVPQNLSASRPQDRQFILSSKKLLLSDSGFYLCAWSEGTDHGYTFGSGTRLTVV.

J is TRBJ2-4 and V is TRBV5-1, with TRBD1 as a possible D gene (6 bases). There are 14 residues in the CDR3. V lost 0 bases to trimming and J lost 7 bases, with 11 bases between them. CDR1 and CDR2 from the germline V gene are SGHRS and YFSETQ. The CDR3 region is CASSLDRDRNIQYF. In nucleotides, the CDR3 is TGCGCCAGCAGCTTGGACAGGGATCGTAACATTCAGTACTTC.

The chain combines TRBV29-1 with TRBJ1-1; TRBD1 agrees at 7 bases. The V and J ends lost 6 bases and 5 bases, in that order; junction bases with no gene match: 15. The germline V gene has CDR1 SQVTM and CDR2 ANQGSEA. This CDR3 region has 15 residues. The CDR3 sequence is CSVGWLGRGETEAFF. Here the CDR3 DNA reads TGCAGCGTGGGCTGGTTGGGCAGGGGGGAGACTGAAGCTTTCTTT.

The chain employs TRBV5-1 and TRBJ2-5; 10 nucleotides match TRBD2. CDR3 length: 16 residues. Germline V gives CDR1 SGHRS, CDR2 YFSETQ. The trim removed 1 base at V and 5 bases at J, leaving 8 bases unmatched. The CDR3 DNA is TGCGCCAGCAGCTTGAGGCTAGCGGGAGTCAGTGAGACCCAGTACTTC. Translating it yields CASSLRLAGVSETQYF.

V usage is TRBV7-8 and J usage is TRBJ2-7, with TRBD1 matching 7 bases. CDR3 length equals 15 residues. V shed 1 base, J shed 0 bases, and the junction held 3 bases outside the gene matches. CDR1 and CDR2 from the germline V gene are SGHVS and FQNEAQ. CDR3 sequence (DNA): TGTGCCAGCAGCTTAGTAAGGGACAGCTCCTACGAGCAGTACTTC. It encodes CASSLVRDSSYEQYF.

CDR3 sequence: CASSVTSGMDTQYF. In nucleotides, the CDR3 is TGTGCCAGCAGTGTTACTAGCGGGATGGATACGCAGTATTTT. The chain has TRBV2 and TRBJ2-3; 10 bases align to TRBD2. CDR3 length equals 14 residues. Per the germline V gene, CDR1 is SNHLY and CDR2 is FYNNEI. Trimming at V came to 4 bases and at J to 6 bases, leaving 4 bases not matched to a gene.

The chain combines TRBV6-6 with TRBJ1-4; 10 positions match TRBD1. CDR3 length: 16 residues. Germline CDR1 is MNHNY and CDR2 is SVGAGI (reference sequence). V trimming: 4 bases; J trimming: 5 bases; junction bases outside the gene matches: 7. The CDR3 nucleotides are TGTGCCAGCAGTTTCCTGCGACAGGGGGCGAATGAAAAACTGTTTTTT. Its translation: CASSFLRQGANEKLFF.

The V and J genes are TRBV7-8 and TRBJ2-7, with 9 bases matching TRBD2. The length of the CDR3 is 14 residues. CDR1 is SGHVS, CDR2 FQNEAQ, per germline. Trimming cost V 3 bases and J 0 bases; bases outside gene matches: 0. This CDR3 reads CASSFSGSSYEQYF. The CDR3, as DNA: TGTGCCAGCAGCTTTAGCGGGAGCTCCTACGAGCAGTACTTC. Looking up the rest from reference TRBV7-8 and TRBJ2-7 gives the full variable domain: GAGVSQSPRYKVAKRGQDVALRCDPISGHVSLFWYQQALGQGPEFLTYFQNEAQLDKSGLPSDRFFAERPEGSVSTLKIQRTQQEDSAVYLCASSFSGSSYEQYFGPGTRLTVT.

The chain recombines TRBV30 with TRBJ1-5; 7 bases map to TRBD1. Germline CDR1 and CDR2: GTSNPN and SVGIG (reference sequence). This CDR3 is 14 amino acids long. With V trimmed by 4 bases and J by 3 bases, 6 bases remained unmatched. The CDR3: CAWTGQALNQPQHF. The CDR3 DNA reads as TGTGCCTGGACCGGACAGGCCCTCAATCAGCCCCAGCATTTT.

The chain uses TRBV15 and TRBJ2-7; 11 bases match TRBD2. The trim removed 0 bases at V and 3 bases at J, leaving 16 bases unmatched. Germline V CDR1 and CDR2: LNHNV, YYDKDF (reference sequence). The CDR3 has 20 residues. The CDR3 sequence: CATSRDHPGVLAGGNYEQYF. Here the CDR3 DNA reads TGTGCCACCAGCAGAGATCACCCAGGGGTCCTAGCGGGAGGAAACTACGAGCAGTACTTC.

This clone was counted between two and nine times. The chain recombines TRBV19 with TRBJ2-3; tentatively, D is TRBD2 (5 bases). The length of the CDR3 is 16 residues. The germline V gene has CDR1 LNHDA and CDR2 SQIVND (reference sequence). Trimming left V 3 bases short and J 3 bases short, with 16 bases between. Here the CDR3 DNA reads TGTGCCAGTAGTATGTGGGCCGAGAGCGGTACAGATACGCAGTATTTT. It is translated as CASSMWAESGTDTQYF.

This clone was counted only a few times. The chain uses TRBV5-5 and TRBJ2-7, with D possibly TRBD1 on 6 matching bases. The V end was cut by 1 base, the J end by 5 bases, with 13 bases between. Looked up from germline, CDR1 is SGHKS and CDR2 is YYEKEE (reference sequence). The CDR3 totals 14 residues. In nucleotides, the CDR3 is TGTGCCAGCAGCTTGTATCAGGGGTCCCACGAGCAGTACTTC. It is translated as CASSLYQGSHEQYF.

CDR3 nucleotide sequence: TGTGCCAGCAGCCCTCAGGGAATCCACGAGCAGTACTTC. Translation gives CASSPQGIHEQYF. V and J are TRBV21-1 and TRBJ2-7; TRBD1, the D gene given by the table, was not confirmed from the DNA. TRBV21-1 is marked as a pseudogene. This CDR3 region has 13 residues.

This chain links TRBV5-8 with TRBJ1-2, with 8 bases identical to TRBD1. J lost 1 base, V lost 3 bases, and 2 bases had no gene match. Germline-derived CDR1 and CDR2 are SGHTS and YDEGEE. The CDR3 consists of 14 residues. DNA of the CDR3: TGTGCCAGCAGCTACAGGGGGATTAACTATGGCTACACCTTC. It specifies CASSYRGINYGYTF.

J is TRBJ1-5 and V is TRBV18; D possibly corresponds to TRBD1 (6 bases). The V gene lost 8 bases and the J gene lost 0 bases, with 8 bases spanning the gap. This CDR3 has 13 residues. Germline CDR1 and CDR2: KGHSH and LQKENI. The CDR3 region is CASMDSSNQPQHF. Written as DNA, the CDR3 is TGTGCCAGCATGGACAGTAGCAATCAGCCCCAGCATTTT.

This clone was seen only a few times. At the DNA level, this CDR3 is encoded by other sequences in the same sample as well. The V call is TRBV11-3, the J call TRBJ1-1; no clear D gene. V shed 1 base and J shed 1 base, with 7 bases lying between them. This CDR3 is 14 amino acids long. The germline CDR1 and CDR2 sequences are SGHNT and YENEEA. This chain's CDR3 is CASSLGAGNTEAFF. The CDR3 coding sequence is TGTGCCAGCAGCTTAGGTGCAGGGAACACTGAAGCTTTCTTT.

The chain carries TRBV5-1 and TRBJ1-1; 11 nucleotides agree with TRBD1. Germline V gene data show CDR1 as SGHRS and CDR2 as YFSETQ. The length of the CDR3 is 14 residues. The junction had 3 bases not matched to a gene; V was cut back by 4 bases and J by 4 bases. This CDR3 reads CASSQGTGGTEAFF. Written as DNA, the CDR3 is TGCGCCAGCAGCCAAGGGACAGGGGGCACTGAAGCTTTCTTT.

In its sample, this clone was seen a few times. This chain uses TRBV4-1 with TRBJ1-5; D possibly corresponds to TRBD1 (5 bases). The length of the CDR3 is 15 residues. CDR1 MGHRA and CDR2 YSYEKL come from the germline V gene. Trimming stripped 0 bases from V and 6 bases from J, with 12 bases between. CDR3 DNA sequence: TGCGCCAGCAGCCAAGAGTCCTTACAGGCTCAGCCCCAGCATTTT. It translates to CASSQESLQAQPQHF.

In this sample, this clone turned up a few times. The V gene is TRBV6-1, the J gene TRBJ1-5; unclear D gene. Trimming took 3 bases from V and 7 from J, leaving 10 bases between them. The CDR3 consists of 13 residues. CDR1 and CDR2 from the germline V gene are MNHNS and SASEGT. The chain's CDR3 is CASSEFEKQPQHF. In nucleotides, the CDR3 is TGTGCCAGCAGTGAGTTTGAGAAGCAGCCCCAGCATTTT.

J is TRBJ2-5 and V is TRBV4-2; 9 nucleotides agree with TRBD2. V trimming: 0 bases; J trimming: 0 bases; junction bases outside the gene matches: 2. Germline V gives CDR1 LGHNA, CDR2 YNFKEQ. CDR3 length: 16 residues. The DNA of the CDR3 is TGTGCCAGCAGCCAAGAGCCTAGCGGGAACCAAGAGACCCAGTACTTC. Its protein product is CASSQEPSGNQETQYF.

This chain links TRBV7-8 with TRBJ1-5; TRBD1 matches at 9 bases. The CDR3 length is 16 residues. V was clipped by 6 bases and J by 6 bases; unmatched bases: 12. CDR1 and CDR2 (germline): SGHVS, FQNEAQ. The CDR3 reads CASSTTGGQGGQPQHF. DNA of the CDR3: TGTGCCAGCAGTACGACGGGGGGACAGGGAGGTCAGCCCCAGCATTTT.

The J gene is TRBJ2-5, the V gene TRBV6-5; 8 bases agree with TRBD1. The DNA end favors TRBJ2-7, so the J call may be wrong. CDR1 MNHEY and CDR2 SVGAGI come from the germline V gene. CDR3 length: 14 amino acids. The chain's CDR3 is CASRPGGASYEQYF. The CDR3 nucleotides read TGTGCCAGCAGACCAGGGGGCGCCTCCTACGAGCAGTACTTC.

In its sample, this clone was seen once. The chain uses TRBV11-2 and TRBJ1-1, with a possible D match to TRBD1 (6 bases). V gave up 5 bases and J gave up 1 base, with 11 bases separating them. The CDR3 is made up of 14 amino acids. Germline V gene data show CDR1 as SGHAT and CDR2 as FQNNGV. CDR3 sequence (DNA): TGTGCCAGCAGCCCATGGGGACAGAACACTGAAGCTTTCTTT. Translation: CASSPWGQNTEAFF.

This clone was picked up one time. The rearrangement joins TRBV6-1 to TRBJ2-7; D uncertain. Germline CDR1 and CDR2: MNHNS and SASEGT. The CDR3 runs to 12 residues. With 8 bases removed from V and 5 bases from J, the gap between germline ends came to 13 bases. In nucleotides, the CDR3 is TGTGCCAGCCGGCTAGGTTTTAACGAGCAGTACTTC. This gives the protein CASRLGFNEQYF.

This CDR3 reads CASSFLPGAQFF. The CDR3 bases are TGTGCCAGCAGCTTCCTTCCAGGGGCTCAGTTCTTC. This rearrangement joins TRBV7-2 to TRBJ2-1; a weak D match, TRBD1 (6 bases). Trimming stripped 3 bases from V and 13 bases from J, with 13 bases between. This CDR3 has 12 residues. Germline assignment: CDR1 SGHTA and CDR2 FQGNSA.

The chain uses TRBV13 and TRBJ1-2; D possibly corresponds to TRBD1 (6 bases). Between the trimmed V and J ends, which lost 5 bases and 0 bases, there was a span of 22 bases. CDR3 size: 18 residues. Looked up from germline, CDR1 is PRHDT and CDR2 is FYEKMQ (reference sequence). The CDR3 region is CASSPTQGTGSANYGYTF. In DNA, the CDR3 is TGTGCCAGCAGCCCCACCCAAGGTACAGGGTCAGCTAACTATGGCTACACCTTC.